This T cell receptor beta chain comes out of a study of shared clonotypes between healthy human individuals. Trimming removed 1 base from V and 8 bases from J; junction bases left unmatched: 8. CDR1 and CDR2 (germline): SGHRS, YFSETQ. The CDR3 is 15 amino acids. Produced via immunoSEQ multiplex PCR; TCRdb's table is partial and in-frame only. The sample yields about 2,200,000 clones, 90% to 95% seen once. The naive CD8 subset, CD45RO-negative cells positively selected for CCR7, excluded terminally differentiated effector memory CD45RA+ cells. Comments on this clone: Antigen: not known.

General observations from the study: Larger estimated richness was generally recorded for naive subsets relative to memory subsets.

V gene TRBV5-1 combines with J gene TRBJ2-1, with 8 bases lining up with TRBD2. The receptor's source is a man aged 18 to 30 in good health. Some clones in this sample may be carry-over from other donors' samples. Sequencing used naive CD8+ T cells from PBMCs. The CDR3 DNA follows: TGCGCCAGCAGCTTGCGGGGCGGGGGGCGTGATGAGCAGTTCTTC. Residues: CASSLRGGGRDEQFF.